A selection of T cell receptor beta chains follows, all from one sample in a study of cytomegalovirus exposure and HLA in healthy donors. Data came from immunoSEQ multiplex PCR; TCRdb stores just in-frame clones and leaves some out. The table lists about 150,000 clones, 80% of them singletons. Sample: PBMCs. Source of these receptors: a man aged 25 to 45 in good health and CMV-seropositive. CDR3s include the opening cysteine and the closing phenylalanine or tryptophan. Each record gives: clone size, V gene, J gene, CDR3 length, D gene, CDR3 DNA, CDR3 protein. The D gene is left open where the match is weak. Clone size is not always given. Where it is, it says once, few, many or a class for expanded clones.

>.|TRBV5-1|TRBJ2-1|14|.
TGCGCCAGCAGCGTCCAGGGGTCCTACAATGAGCAGTTCTTC
CASSVQGSYNEQFF
>.|TRBV14|TRBJ1-1|14|.
TGTGCCAGCAGCCAAGGGCGGGGGGACACTGAAGCTTTCTTT
CASSQGRGDTEAFF
>.|TRBV7-3|TRBJ2-1|16|TRBD2
TGTGCCAGCAGCTTAAGGGATGTACGTGCGGGAGGGAATTTGTTCTTC
CASSLRDVRAGGNLFF
>.|TRBV7-9|TRBJ2-7|16|TRBD2
TGTGCCAGCAGCTCGGGACTAGCGGGGGTCTTTTACGAGCAGTACTTC
CASSSGLAGVFYEQYF
>.|TRBV5-1|TRBJ1-1|14|TRBD1
TGCGCCAGCAGCACAGACGGGACAGGGACTGAAGCTTTCTTT
CASSTDGTGTEAFF
>.|TRBV11-2|TRBJ2-2|15|TRBD2
TGTGCCAGCAGCCTAGCGGGAGGGGGGGCCGGGGAGCTGTTTTTT
CASSLAGGGAGELFF
>.|TRBV11-2|TRBJ1-3|15|.
TGTGCCAGCAGCTCTGGCAGGGTATCGGGAAACACCATATATTTT
CASSSGRVSGNTIYF
>once|TRBV4-1|TRBJ2-7|15|TRBD2
TGCGCCAGCAGCCAAGAGAGGACTAGCTTCTACGAGCAGTACTTC
CASSQERTSFYEQYF
>few|TRBV9|TRBJ2-3|13|.
TGTGCCAGCAGCGTCACTAGCACAGATACGCAGTATTTT
CASSVTSTDTQYF
>.|TRBV18|TRBJ2-1|18|.
TGTGCCAGCTCACCACCGTCGGTGTGGCGGATTACCTACAATGAGCAGTTCTTC
CASSPPSVWRITYNEQFF
>once|TRBV9|TRBJ1-4|17|.
TGTGCCAGCAGCTCCGGGAGGGGGAGGGCGACTAATGAAAAACTGTTTTTT
CASSSGRGRATNEKLFF
>.|TRBV19|TRBJ2-2|17|TRBD1
TGTGCCAGTAAGAAACGCTCTCGGCAGGGGGCGTCCGGGGAGCTGTTTTTT
CASKKRSRQGASGELFF
>.|TRBV19|TRBJ1-1|14|.
TGTGCCAGTAGTATTTCCAGGGAGGTCACTGAAGCTTTCTTT
CASSISREVTEAFF
>.|TRBV6-5|TRBJ2-3|13|.
TGTGCCAGCACTTCTCCGGGATCAGATACGCAGTATTTT
CASTSPGSDTQYF
>.|TRBV2|TRBJ2-3|15|TRBD1
TGTGCCAGCAACCGGGACAGGGGGGGGACAGATACGCAGTATTTT
CASNRDRGGTDTQYF
>.|TRBV5-1|TRBJ2-5|18|.
TGCGCCAGCAGCCTACTAACCGGGTCCCGGGTAACAGGGGAGACCCAGTACTTC
CASSLLTGSRVTGETQYF
>once|TRBV4-1|TRBJ2-7|14|TRBD1
TGCGCCAGCAGCCAGAGGACAGGGGGGGGCGAGCAGTACTTC
CASSQRTGGGEQYF
>once|TRBV5-1|TRBJ2-7|15|.
TGCGCCAGCAGCCTCCTAGCGTTTAGCTCCTACGAGCAGTACTTC
CASSLLAFSSYEQYF
>.|TRBV28|TRBJ2-7|14|TRBD1
TGTGCCAGCAACCGCCGGGACAGGATGTACGAGCAGTACTTC
CASNRRDRMYEQYF
>.|TRBV18|TRBJ2-5|12|.
TGTGCCAGCTTCGACCCGGGGGAGACCCAGTACTTC
CASFDPGETQYF
>.|TRBV30|TRBJ2-3|16|.
TGTGCCTGGCATGACAGGATCCTAACTAGCACAGATACGCAGTATTTT
CAWHDRILTSTDTQYF
>.|TRBV19|TRBJ2-4|15|.
TGTGCCACCTCAACAGCCGAGCTAGCCAAAAACATTCAGTACTTC
CATSTAELAKNIQYF
>.|TRBV18|TRBJ2-1|19|TRBD2
TGTGCCAGCTCACCAGGGACTAGCGGGAGGGGGGGCTCCTACAATGAGCAGTTCTTC
CASSPGTSGRGGSYNEQFF
>.|TRBV9|TRBJ2-3|14|TRBD2
TGTGCCAGCAGTAAGCTAGCGGGGATAGATACGCAGTATTTT
CASSKLAGIDTQYF
>.|TRBV4-2|TRBJ1-5|17|TRBD1
TGTGCCAGCAGCTTGATAGTGGACAGGAGAAGGGTAAGCCCCCAGCATTTT
CASSLIVDRRRVSPQHF
>.|TRBV6-5|TRBJ2-1|11|.
TGTGCCAGCAGCCAGGGGAATGAGCAGTTCTTC
CASSQGNEQFF
>.|TRBV19|TRBJ2-7|13|.
TGTGCCAGTAGTCCCGGGAAAACCTACGAGCAGTACTTC
CASSPGKTYEQYF
>few|TRBV7-9|TRBJ2-1|16|TRBD2
TGTGCCAGCAGCTCTCCGGTGCTAGCGGGAACGAATGAGCAGTTCTTC
CASSSPVLAGTNEQFF